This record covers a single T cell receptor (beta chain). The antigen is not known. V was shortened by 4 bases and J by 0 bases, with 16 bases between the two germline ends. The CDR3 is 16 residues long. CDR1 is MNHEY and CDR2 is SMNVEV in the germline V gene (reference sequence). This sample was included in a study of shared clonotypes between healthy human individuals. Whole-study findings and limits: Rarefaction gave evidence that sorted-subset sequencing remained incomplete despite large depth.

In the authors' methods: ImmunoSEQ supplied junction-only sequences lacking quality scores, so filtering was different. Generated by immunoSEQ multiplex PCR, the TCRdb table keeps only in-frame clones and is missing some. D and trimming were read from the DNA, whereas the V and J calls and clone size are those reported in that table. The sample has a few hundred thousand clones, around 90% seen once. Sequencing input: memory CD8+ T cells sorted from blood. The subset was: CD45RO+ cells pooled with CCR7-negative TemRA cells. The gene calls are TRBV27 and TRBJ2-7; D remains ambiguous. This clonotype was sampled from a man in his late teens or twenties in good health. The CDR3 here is CASSSYRATSSYEQYF. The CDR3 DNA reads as TGTGCCAGCAGTTCCTACCGGGCCACGAGCTCCTACGAGCAGTACTTC.